The clone carrying this T cell receptor (beta chain) was found many times. The target antigen is unknown. This sample is drawn from a study of regulatory T cells in long-lasting Graves disease. General study results and limits: Compared with new cases, persistent Graves' patients showed reduced TCR diversity.

The length of the CDR3 is 17 residues. Germline loops: CDR1 KGHDR, CDR2 SFDVKD. V was clipped by 1 base and J by 1 base, with 12 bases between them. Through Arm-PCR of CDR3 regions and iRepertoire HTBI primers, TCR beta libraries were built. TCRdb independently ran MiXCR on the multiplex PCR reads; one entry per CDR3 protein. Altogether 500,000 to 700,000 distinct CDR3 sequences are present, roughly 15% being singletons, with the ten largest covering 18%. Described time point: newly diagnosed GD, antithyroid drugs for less than 3 months. Generation of the TCR library employed RNA extracted from PBMCs. These data are also associated with another study on T cells in Graves' hyperthyroidism and ophthalmopathy.

This receptor was obtained from a woman aged 25 to 39 with Graves disease. This chain uses TRBV24-1 with TRBJ2-2, with D possibly called TRBD1 or TRBD2 (6 bases each). Sequencing used peripheral blood mononuclear cells (PBMCs), obtained at new diagnosis, from a patient treated with antithyroid drugs. CDR3 DNA: TGTGCCACCAGTGATTTACAAGGGGGGCTGAACACCGGGGAGCTGTTTTTT. Protein sequence: CATSDLQGGLNTGELFF.